The following is a T cell receptor beta chain sequence with its context. Methods used by the authors: Amplification with reference gene primers provided the estimates of nucleated cell counts. The assay was immunoSEQ multiplex PCR, and TCRdb's table has in-frame clones only and misses some. That table gives V, J and clone size, and the DNA gave D and trimming. The table lists about 42,000 clones, around nine tenths of them singletons. The sample comes from a study of blood T cell repertoires in COVID-19. For the study at large: The samples span acute and convalescent COVID-19 from the United States, Italy and Spain. From T cells, B-cell-depleted T cells, or PBMCs came the material, which was cDNA or gDNA.

Germline lookup yields CDR1 SGHRS and CDR2 YFSETQ. CDR3 size: 14 residues. Deletions cut 2 bases from V and 1 base from J, with 8 bases between. The source material was peripheral blood. This TCR was sampled from a human donor in a cohort sampled during active COVID-19. The rearrangement links TRBV5-1 to TRBJ2-3; D not certain. CDR3 in DNA: TGCGCCAGCAGCTTCTATCCGGGCACAGATACGCAGTATTTT. Protein sequence: CASSFYPGTDTQYF.